The 12 T cell receptor beta chains below were found in one sample sequenced in a study of shared clonotypes between healthy human individuals. Only CD45RO-negative cells positively selected for CCR7 counted as naive CD8 cells, so terminally differentiated effector memory CD45RA+ cells were excluded. Libraries were prepared by immunoSEQ multiplex PCR; TCRdb keeps only in-frame clonotypes and omits some of them. In the table there are under 2,000,000 clones, about 95% of which are singletons. Sequencing was done on a sample of naive CD8+ T cells sorted from blood. All receptors come from a man between 18 and 29 years old in good health.

The chain uses TRBV27 and TRBJ2-1, with 14 bases identical to TRBD2. The CDR3 contains 15 residues. CDR1 is MNHEY and CDR2 is SMNVEV in the germline V gene (reference sequence). Trimming took 6 bases from V and 7 from J; bases not matched to a gene: 5. Here the CDR3 DNA reads TGTGCCAGCAGGACTGGGACTAGCGGGAGAAATGAGCAGTTCTTC. Its translation is CASRTGTSGRNEQFF.

The genes are TRBV4-2 and TRBJ1-2, with D uncertain. Trimming took 1 base from V and 2 from J, leaving 8 bases between them. Germline-derived CDR1 and CDR2 are LGHNA and YNFKEQ. The CDR3 extends over 14 amino acids. This chain's CDR3 is CASSQVGGNYGYTF. The CDR3 DNA reads TGTGCCAGCAGCCAAGTGGGCGGAAACTATGGCTACACCTTC.

This chain links TRBV10-3 with TRBJ2-1; 8 bases are a match to TRBD1. After removal of 2 bases from V and 9 bases from J, the junction contained 9 bases not matched to a gene. The CDR3 totals 15 residues. In germline, CDR1 is ENHRY, CDR2 SYGVKD. This CDR3 is CAISEPGQGSLEQFF. The CDR3 region has the DNA TGTGCCATCAGTGAGCCAGGACAGGGTTCCCTTGAGCAGTTCTTC.

This clone was counted only a few times. Other DNA variants within this sample encode the same CDR3. The chain employs TRBV7-9 and TRBJ2-3; no clear D gene. The CDR3 has 12 residues. From germline, CDR1 is SEHNR and CDR2 FQNEAQ (reference sequence). V was clipped by 1 base and J by 3 bases, with 2 bases between them. The CDR3: CASSLGTDTQYF. The CDR3 DNA follows: TGTGCCAGCAGCTTAGGTACAGATACGCAGTATTTT.

This chain connects TRBV7-3 to TRBJ1-1; 7 bases line up with TRBD1. The CDR3 totals 15 residues. The V gene's germline CDR1 is SGHTA and CDR2 FQGTGA. The J segment lost 2 bases and the V segment lost 3 bases, leaving 6 bases of the junction unmatched. The CDR3 region has the DNA TGTGCCAGCAGCTTTTACAGGGGTGGAAACACTGAAGCTTTCTTT. The encoded protein is CASSFYRGGNTEAFF.

The V call is TRBV29-1, the J call TRBJ2-7; D unresolved. V was pared by 1 base and J by 5 bases, with 18 bases between. From germline, CDR1 is SQVTM and CDR2 ANQGSEA. This CDR3 has 15 amino acids. The CDR3 sequence: CSVEGLEPSKDEQYF. CDR3 bases: TGCAGCGTTGAAGGATTGGAGCCTAGTAAAGACGAGCAGTACTTC.

This chain connects TRBV5-1 to TRBJ2-1; no clear D. The CDR3 contains 13 residues. V was pared by 6 bases and J by 4 bases, with 11 bases between. Germline loops: CDR1 SGHRS, CDR2 YFSETQ. CDR3 amino acids: CASTSWPYNEQFF. In nucleotides, the CDR3 is TGCGCCAGCACCTCGTGGCCATACAATGAGCAGTTCTTC.

CDR3 in DNA: TGTGCCAGCAGCTTGGCGGGAGACGGATATAGCAATCAGCCCCAGCATTTT. Its protein is CASSLAGDGYSNQPQHF. The chain joins TRBV5-6 to TRBJ1-5, with no clear D. Germline loops: CDR1 SGHDT, CDR2 YYEEEE. The CDR3 runs 17 residues. The V and J ends lost 0 bases and 0 bases respectively, with 13 bases between them.

V usage is TRBV27 and J usage is TRBJ2-1; 11 bases align to TRBD2. V trimming: 2 bases; J trimming: 8 bases; junction bases outside the gene matches: 14. The CDR3 totals 18 residues. The V gene's germline CDR1 is MNHEY and CDR2 SMNVEV (reference sequence). This CDR3 is CASSLLGTSGGFRDEQFF. The CDR3 DNA sequence: TGTGCCAGCAGTTTACTCGGGACTAGCGGAGGATTCCGCGATGAGCAGTTCTTC.

The V and J genes are TRBV5-1 and TRBJ2-7, with 10 positions matching TRBD1. The CDR3 contains 15 residues. Germline V gene lookup returns CDR1 SGHRS and CDR2 YFSETQ. The junction had 5 bases not matched to a gene; V was cut back by 0 bases and J by 5 bases. CDR3 nucleotides: TGCGCCAGCAGCTTGGTCACCGGGACAGGGGACGAGCAGTACTTC. Its translation is CASSLVTGTGDEQYF.

The rearrangement links TRBV25-1 to TRBJ2-1, with TRBD1 matching 7 bases. CDR1 is MGHDK and CDR2 is SYGVNS in the germline V gene. V shed 6 bases, J shed 9 bases, and the junction held 8 bases outside the gene matches. The CDR3 length is 13 residues. The CDR3 DNA reads as TGTGCCAGCAGACACAGGGGAAACGGTGAGCAGTTCTTC. Its translation: CASRHRGNGEQFF. The full variable domain, its missing parts supplied by reference TRBV25-1 and TRBJ2-1, is EADIYQTPRYLVIGTGKKITLECSQTMGHDKMYWYQQDPGMELHLIHYSYGVNSTEKGDLSSESTVSRIRTEHFPLTLESARPSHTSQYLCASRHRGNGEQFFGPGTRLTVL.

The V call is TRBV7-9, the J call TRBJ1-6; possible D gene TRBD1, 6 bases. CDR1 is SEHNR, CDR2 FQNEAQ, per germline (reference sequence). There are 14 residues in the CDR3. Trimming removed 5 bases from V and 7 bases from J, with 12 bases in between. CDR3 bases: TGTGCCAGCAGCCCCCGGGACATAAATTCACCCCTCCACTTT. Translated: CASSPRDINSPLHF.